This TCR beta chain was identified during a study of T-cell reconstitution after alpha-beta-depleted transplantation in children. Findings and caveats of the study: Surviving recipient T cells and thymic progenitors produced the high day-60 TCRbeta diversity seen in some patients. Reported findings indicate that, about two months after transplant, alpha-beta T cells came from several hundred expanded clones, which were derived from non-depleted graft cells.

Unique molecular identifiers were incorporated when the TCRbeta library was constructed. MiXCR, run by TCRdb on the PCR reads, gives a single entry per CDR3 protein. The sample records around 270,000 distinct CDR3 sequences, around 10% being singletons. As concerns this clonotype: Its antigen is not identified. This may be a read error, as it is one base from a much larger clone.

This CDR3 region has 12 residues. The starting material was PBMCs, obtained before TCRalphabeta/CD19-depleted stem cell transplant. The chain employs TRBV12-3 or TRBV12-4 and TRBJ2-7; no firm D call. This receptor was identified in a boy in the first two years of life with acute myeloid leukemia, due to receive a stem cell transplant. CDR3 bases: TGTGCCATTTGCGAGTGCCTCTACGACCAGTACTTC. This encodes CAICECLYDQYF.